This T cell receptor beta chain derives from a study of identical twins. Study results and limitations: Alpha sequences that were out-of-frame and twin-shared showed an excess of low generation probability.

This CDR3 has 12 residues. V was cut by 5 bases and J by 5 bases, with 7 bases left in between. CDR1 is SEHNR and CDR2 is FQNEAQ in the germline V gene (reference sequence). The sample holds many counts of this clonotype. Its specificity is unknown. TCRdb passed the 5' RACE reads through MiXCR, listing each CDR3 protein once. The profile shows about 220,000 distinct CDR3 sequences, about 7.5% of them singletons. The sample also formed part of further work on yellow fever vaccine responses in identical twins.

This receptor was identified in a woman aged 18-29 years in good health. Source material: CD8+ T cells sorted from blood. The chain recombines TRBV7-9 with TRBJ2-1; a possible D gene is TRBD1 (6 bases). The CDR3 spells CASSPGDNEQFF. In DNA form, the CDR3 reads TGTGCCAGCAGCCCAGGGGACAATGAGCAGTTCTTC.